This T cell receptor beta chain was captured by sequencing in a study of blood T cell repertoires in COVID-19. About the research overall: PBMCs, B-cell-depleted T cells, or T cells were the source of the cDNA or gDNA that made up the material.

The CDR3 is 15 residues long. From germline, CDR1 is MNHEY and CDR2 SMNVEV (reference sequence). Trimming removed 2 bases from V and 7 bases from J; junction bases left unmatched: 7. Authors' methods: It was from reference gene primer amplification that nucleated cell counts were estimated. Sequencing used immunoSEQ multiplex PCR; TCRdb keeps in-frame clones, though not all of them. Clonal size and the V and J genes are those of that table, whereas D and trimming came from the DNA. The sample records about 74,000 clones, about 82% being singletons. The clonotype was recovered from a man aged 50 to 59 with acute or convalescent COVID-19. The chain employs TRBV27 and TRBJ2-1, with 8 bases identical to TRBD1. Source material: peripheral blood. The CDR3 region is CASSLRQGALNEQFF. CDR3 DNA: TGTGCCAGCAGTTTAAGGCAGGGGGCCCTTAATGAGCAGTTCTTC.